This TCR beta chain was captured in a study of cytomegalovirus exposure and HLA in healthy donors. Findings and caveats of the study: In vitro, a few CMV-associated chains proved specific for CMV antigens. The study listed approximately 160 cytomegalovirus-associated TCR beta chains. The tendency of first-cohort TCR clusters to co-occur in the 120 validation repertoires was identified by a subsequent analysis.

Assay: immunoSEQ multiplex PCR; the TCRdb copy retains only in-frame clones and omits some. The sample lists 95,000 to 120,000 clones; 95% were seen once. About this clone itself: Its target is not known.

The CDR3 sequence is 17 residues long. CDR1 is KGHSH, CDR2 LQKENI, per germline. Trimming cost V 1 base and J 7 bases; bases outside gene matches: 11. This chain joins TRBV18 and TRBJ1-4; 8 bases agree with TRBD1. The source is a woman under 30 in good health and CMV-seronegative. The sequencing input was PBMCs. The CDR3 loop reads CASSPRRTGNGGEKLFF. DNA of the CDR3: TGTGCCAGCTCACCACGAAGGACAGGGAACGGCGGTGAAAAACTGTTTTTT.